Given below is one T cell receptor (beta chain) in context. This sample was included in a study of T-cell memory formation after mild COVID-19. TCRalpha and TCRbeta libraries used 5'RACE with constant-segment primers and UMIs. One entry per CDR3 protein results from TCRdb running MiXCR on the 5' RACE reads. The sample lists approximately 450,000 distinct CDR3 sequences; roughly 20% were seen once. This CDR3 is built from 14 residues. Trimming cost V 6 bases and J 4 bases, with 13 bases left between them. The sample taken for sequencing was PBMCs or a T cell subset sorted from them (not recorded which). This TCR was sampled from an adult woman who had mild COVID-19 (a few samples of this study predate the infection). Cell type and time point are not known. This rearrangement joins TRBV12-3 or TRBV12-4 to TRBJ2-1, with D tentatively TRBD1 (6 bases). The CDR3 region has the DNA TGTGCCAGCAGACCGAGGACAGAATACAATGAGCAGTTCTTC. Translation gives CASRPRTEYNEQFF.